This TCR beta chain derives from a study of blood T cells in healthy people across ages. CDR1 and CDR2 from the germline V gene are SQVTM and ANQGSEA. Trimming took off 1 base at V and 6 bases at J, with 22 bases between the two ends. The CDR3 sequence is 17 residues long. A J-beta primer mix and a sample-barcoded 5' primer were used in a second PCR of about 7 to 12 cycles. MiXCR was run by TCRdb on the 5' RACE reads, yielding one entry per CDR3 protein. The sample holds about 570,000 distinct CDR3 sequences, 27% seen once. The sample also formed part of further work on T cells of mothers and their children. From that study: Over 9.5 million reads per mother and approximately 3.2 million per child were obtained.

The TCR originated in a boy between 2 and 10 years old in good health. J is TRBJ2-4 and V is TRBV29-1, with D perhaps assigned TRBD1 or TRBD2 (8 bases each). Sequencing was carried out using blood. CDR3 nucleotide sequence: TGCAGCGTTGAAGGTGACCCGGGACTAGGGACAGGAAACATTCAGTACTTC. Protein sequence: CSVEGDPGLGTGNIQYF.